The T cell receptor beta chain under discussion was sequenced for a study of Ad26.COV2.S vaccination and SARS-CoV-2 variants. On the study more broadly: The donor was enrolled in the Ad26.COV2.S arm of the COV1001 trial. Ad26.COV2.S, an intramuscular injection, was given once or twice 56 days apart.

Points on this clone: Its specificity is unknown.

Produced via immunoSEQ multiplex PCR; TCRdb's table is partial and in-frame only. The data show 380,000 or so clones, 83% seen once. Study results and limitations: Comparability of non-spike TCR breadth was observed across vaccine and placebo recipients. Recipients given vaccine exceeded placebo recipients in spike-specific TCR breadth.

Regarding treatment: around 19 received Ad26.COV2.S at low or high dose, single or two shots; 5 received placebo; per-sample allocation not given. Samples came from day 63 after the first vaccine or placebo injection. The receptor comes from a person aged 18 to 65 who received the Ad26.COV2.S COVID-19 vaccine or a placebo. Sequencing was performed on peripheral blood, taken in a trial of Ad26.COV2.S vaccine versus placebo.

CDR3 protein: CASSPPGPSLSQYF. CDR3 nucleotide sequence: TGTGCCAGCAGCCCACCCGGGCCCTCGTTGTCGCAGTATTTT. The rearrangement uses TRBV7-9 and TRBJ2-3; D is ambiguous. Between the trimmed V and J ends, which lost 5 bases and 10 bases, there was a span of 19 bases. The CDR3 contains 14 residues. From germline, CDR1 is SEHNR and CDR2 FQNEAQ (reference sequence).